The present entry profiles one TCR beta chain with its context. Antigen: not known. Compared with germline, one end of the junction differs, possibly owing to a read error. The same CDR3 can be traced to other DNA sequences in this sample. The PCR ran on 60 Vbeta and 13 Jbeta primers. Measured with immunoSEQ multiplex PCR; TCRdb has only the in-frame clones, and not every one. Here the sample spans fewer than 200,000 clones, around 64% being singletons. The data were obtained in a study of cytomegalovirus exposure and HLA in healthy donors. General study points: Testing in vitro showed a few CMV-associated chains specific for CMV antigens. While the bulk of TCR sequences proved rare, some public TCRs turned up in many donors. Later analysis identified several of the most significant clusters that appeared linked to common viral pathogens. Cytomegalovirus association was assigned to about 150 TCR beta chains.

The CDR3 is 11 residues long. Germline CDR1 and CDR2: SGHTA and FQGNSA. The chain recombines TRBV7-2 with TRBJ2-7; D uncertain. Sequencing was done on a sample of PBMCs. This clonotype was sampled from a woman younger than 45 in good health and CMV-seronegative. The CDR3 protein is CASSFNYEQYF. The DNA of the CDR3 is TGCGCCAGCAGCTTTAACTACGAGCAGTACTTC.